The sequence of this T cell receptor (beta chain) was determined in a study of blood T cell repertoires in COVID-19. On the study more broadly: From the United States, Italy and Spain came samples of acute and convalescent COVID-19. PBMCs, B-cell-depleted T cells, or T cells were the source of the cDNA or gDNA that made up the material.

V shed 6 bases and J shed 1 base, with 10 bases lying between them. The CDR3 length is 15 residues. Looked up from germline, CDR1 is MNHEY and CDR2 is SVGAGI. In the authors' methods: The assay estimated nucleated cells by amplifying reference gene primers. Sequencing used immunoSEQ multiplex PCR; TCRdb keeps in-frame clones, though not all of them. That table furnishes V, J and clone size, whereas the DNA furnished D and trimming. This sample has 150,000 to 200,000 clones, with roughly nine tenths found just once. The sample consisted of peripheral blood. The receptor's source is a woman older than 75 in a cohort sampled during active or convalescent COVID-19. This rearrangement joins TRBV6-5 to TRBJ2-6; D might be TRBD2 (5 bases). The CDR3 DNA follows: TGTGCCAGCAGACTAGTACTATCTGGGGCCAACGTCCTGACTTTC. Its translation: CASRLVLSGANVLTF.